Included here is one T cell receptor beta chain sequence, with context. Its antigen is unidentified. TCRdb re-analysed the RT-PCR reads in MiXCR, keeping a single row per CDR3 protein. The profile covers 450,000 to 550,000 distinct CDR3 sequences, with roughly 27% appearing a single time and about 1.9% taken by the ten largest. These data belong to a study of response to subunit inactivated influenza vaccine. Study-wide points: It was the authors' suggestion that each seasonal influenza vaccination recruits few new T cells.

The CDR3 spans 17 residues. Germline CDR1 is LGHDT and CDR2 is YNNKEL (reference sequence). Between the trimmed V and J ends, which lost 7 bases and 0 bases, there was a span of 20 bases. The sample consisted of CD4+ T cells sorted from PBMCs, taken more than 4 days after vaccination. This chain uses TRBV3-1 with TRBJ2-3; TRBD2 might be the D (5 bases). This clonotype originated in a man aged 45-65 years who received an inactivated influenza vaccine. The DNA for the CDR3 is TGTGCCAGCACACCCAGCCTCGGAGGATTAAGCACAGATACGCAGTATTTT. Amino acid sequence: CASTPSLGGLSTDTQYF.